The clone carrying this TCR beta chain turned up a few times. Unique molecular identifiers tagged individual cDNA molecules. TCRdb redid the calling of the 5' RACE reads with MiXCR, one entry per CDR3 protein. Found here are about 42,000 distinct CDR3 sequences, about 6.5% of them singletons; the top ten hold roughly 8.2%. This sample was included in a study of early T cells in non-severe SARS-CoV-2 infection. The germline gives CDR1 LGHDT, CDR2 YNNKEL (reference sequence). Trimming left V 4 bases short and J 7 bases short, with 7 bases between. The CDR3 consists of 12 residues. This TCR was recovered from an adult who was a healthcare worker with PCR-confirmed SARS-CoV-2 infection or an uninfected control (not recorded which). The sequencing used whole blood, collected at baseline. The chain employs TRBV3-1 and TRBJ1-4; D is undetermined. CDR3 amino acids: CASSPRFEKLFF. Written as DNA, the CDR3 is TGTGCCAGCAGCCCGCGATTTGAAAAACTGTTTTTT.